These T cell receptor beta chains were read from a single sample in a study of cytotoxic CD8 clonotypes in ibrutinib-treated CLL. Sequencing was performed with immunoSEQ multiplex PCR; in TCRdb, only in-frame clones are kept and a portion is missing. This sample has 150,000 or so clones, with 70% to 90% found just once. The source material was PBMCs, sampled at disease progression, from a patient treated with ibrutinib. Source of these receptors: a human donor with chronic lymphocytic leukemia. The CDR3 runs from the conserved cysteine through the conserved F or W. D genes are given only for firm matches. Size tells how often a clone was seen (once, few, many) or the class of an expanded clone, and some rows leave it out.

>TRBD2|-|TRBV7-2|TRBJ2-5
CASSLGLGGGKETQYF
TGTGCCAGCAGCTTAGGGTTGGGCGGGGGAAAAGAGACCCAGTACTTC
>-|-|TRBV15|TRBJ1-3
CATSRVPSNTIYF
TGTGCCACCAGCAGAGTGCCTTCGAACACCATATATTTT
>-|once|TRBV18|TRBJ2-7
CASSPLGGWEQYF
TGTGCCAGCTCACCCCTCGGGGGCTGGGAGCAGTACTTC
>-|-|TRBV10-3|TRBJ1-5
CATGTDTPSNQPQHF
TGTGCCACGGGGACGGATACACCGAGCAATCAGCCCCAGCATTTT
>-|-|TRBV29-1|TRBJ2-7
CSVDGVGDTHYEQYF
TGCAGCGTTGATGGAGTAGGGGATACCCACTACGAGCAGTACTTC
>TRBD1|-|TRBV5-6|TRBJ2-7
CASSLGQGVYEQYF
TGTGCCAGCAGCTTAGGGCAGGGGGTCTACGAGCAGTACTTC
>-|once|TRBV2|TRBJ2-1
CASRDRLTYNEQFF
TGTGCCAGCAGGGACAGATTAACCTACAATGAGCAGTTCTTC
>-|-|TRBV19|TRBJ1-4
CASMVGGKLFF
TGTGCCAGTATGGTGGGGGGAAAACTGTTTTTT
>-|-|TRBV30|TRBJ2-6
CAWSHSSGANVLTF
TGTGCCTGGAGTCACTCATCTGGGGCCAACGTCCTGACTTTC
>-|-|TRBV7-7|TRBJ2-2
CASSHDAGELFF
TGTGCCAGCAGCCACGACGCCGGGGAGCTGTTTTTT
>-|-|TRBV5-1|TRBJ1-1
CASSLFSGVNTEAFF
TGCGCCAGCAGCTTGTTTTCTGGAGTAAACACTGAAGCTTTCTTT
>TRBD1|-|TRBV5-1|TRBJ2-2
CASSLGQGATGELFF
TGCGCCAGCAGCTTAGGACAGGGGGCAACCGGGGAGCTGTTTTTT
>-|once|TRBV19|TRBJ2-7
CASSPFINSYEQYF
TGTGCCTCCTCACCGTTCATAAACTCCTACGAGCAGTACTTC
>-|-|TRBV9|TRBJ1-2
CASSGGDRTYGYTF
TGTGCCAGCAGCGGAGGAGACAGGACTTATGGCTACACCTTC
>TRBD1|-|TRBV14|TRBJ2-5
CASSPKDRGRLETQYF
TGTGCCAGCAGCCCCAAGGACAGGGGGCGTCTAGAGACCCAGTACTTC
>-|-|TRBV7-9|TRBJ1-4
CASSPLGGEKLFF
TGTGCCAGCAGCCCTTTAGGTGGTGAAAAACTGTTTTTT
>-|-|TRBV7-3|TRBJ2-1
CASSLRRDSYNEQFF
TGTGCCAGCAGCTTAAGACGGGATTCCTACAATGAGCAGTTCTTC
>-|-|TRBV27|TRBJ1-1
CASSSTPMGNTEAFF
TGTGCCAGCAGTTCAACCCCCATGGGGAACACTGAAGCTTTCTTT
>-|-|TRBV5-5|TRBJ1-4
CASSTTGTRLGEKLFF
TGTGCCAGCAGCACGACAGGAACCAGGTTGGGTGAAAAACTGTTTTTT
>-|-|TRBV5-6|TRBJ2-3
CASTTRNWADTQYF
TGTGCCAGTACCACCCGAAATTGGGCAGATACGCAGTATTTT
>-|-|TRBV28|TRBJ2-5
CASSLRDVKETQYF
TGTGCCAGCAGTTTGCGGGATGTTAAAGAGACCCAGTACTTC
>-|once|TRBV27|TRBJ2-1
CASRIGSSYNEQFF
TGTGCCAGCAGGATTGGTAGCTCCTACAATGAGCAGTTCTTC
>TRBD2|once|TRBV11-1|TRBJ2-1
CASSSRTSGDEQFF
TGTGCCAGCAGCTCGAGGACTAGCGGGGATGAGCAGTTCTTC
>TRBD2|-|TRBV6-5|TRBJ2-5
CASSSSGPQETQYF
TGTGCCAGCAGTTCTAGCGGGCCCCAAGAGACCCAGTACTTC
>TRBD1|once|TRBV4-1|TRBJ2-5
CASSQGQDPQETQYF
TGCGCCAGCAGCCAGGGACAGGACCCACAAGAGACCCAGTACTTC
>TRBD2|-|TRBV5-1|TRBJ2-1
CASSPWTSGTSMGQFF
TGCGCCAGCAGCCCGTGGACTAGCGGGACCTCCATGGGGCAGTTCTTC
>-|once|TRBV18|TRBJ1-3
CASSPPFQRFNLSGNTIYF
TGTGCCAGCTCACCACCGTTCCAGCGTTTCAACCTCTCTGGAAACACCATATATTTT
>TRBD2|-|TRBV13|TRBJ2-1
CASSLGTSGDYNEQFF
TGTGCCAGCAGCCTAGGGACTAGCGGAGACTACAATGAGCAGTTCTTC
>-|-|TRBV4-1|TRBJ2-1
CASSPVGGSYNEQFF
TGCGCCAGCAGCCCCGTAGGAGGCTCCTACAATGAGCAGTTCTTC
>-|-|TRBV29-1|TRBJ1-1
CSATLNGFNTEAFF
TGCAGCGCCACCTTGAACGGGTTCAACACTGAAGCTTTCTTT
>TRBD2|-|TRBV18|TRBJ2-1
CASSPRLAGDNEQFF
TGTGCCAGCTCACCACGACTAGCGGGAGACAATGAGCAGTTCTTC
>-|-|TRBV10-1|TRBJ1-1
CASSESGRVAEAFF
TGCGCCAGCAGTGAGTCTGGCAGGGTCGCTGAAGCTTTCTTT
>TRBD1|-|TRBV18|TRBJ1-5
CASSMDRGNQPQHF
TGTGCCAGCTCAATGGACAGGGGCAATCAGCCCCAGCATTTT
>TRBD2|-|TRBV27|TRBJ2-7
CASSSTSGRFYEQYF
TGTGCCAGCAGTTCTACTAGCGGGCGATTCTACGAGCAGTACTTC
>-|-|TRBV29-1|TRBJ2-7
CSSRSGLHAEQYF
TGCAGCTCCCGCTCGGGCCTCCATGCGGAGCAGTACTTC